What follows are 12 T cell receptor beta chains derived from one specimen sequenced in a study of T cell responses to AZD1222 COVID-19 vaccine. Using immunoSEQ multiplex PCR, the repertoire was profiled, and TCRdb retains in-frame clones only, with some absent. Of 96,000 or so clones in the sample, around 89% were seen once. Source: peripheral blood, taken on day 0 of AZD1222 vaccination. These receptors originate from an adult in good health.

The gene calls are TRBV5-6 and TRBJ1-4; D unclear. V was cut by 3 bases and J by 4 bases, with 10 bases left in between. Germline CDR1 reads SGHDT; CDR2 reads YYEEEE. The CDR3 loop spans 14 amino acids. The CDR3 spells CASSSRRGNEKLFF. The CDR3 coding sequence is TGTGCCAGCAGCTCGAGGCGGGGTAATGAAAAACTGTTTTTT. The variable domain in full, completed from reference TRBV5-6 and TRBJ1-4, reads DAGVTQSPTHLIKTRGQQVTLRCSPKSGHDTVSWYQQALGQGPQFIFQYYEEEERQRGNFPDRFSGHQFPNYSSELNVNALLLGDSALYLCASSSRRGNEKLFFGSGTQLSVL.

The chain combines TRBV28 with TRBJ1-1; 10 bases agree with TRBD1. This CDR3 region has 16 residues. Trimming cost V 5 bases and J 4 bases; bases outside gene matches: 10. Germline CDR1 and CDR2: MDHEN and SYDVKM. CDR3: CASSTYTGQGGTEAFF. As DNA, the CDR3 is TGTGCCAGCAGTACTTATACTGGACAGGGGGGCACTGAAGCTTTCTTT.

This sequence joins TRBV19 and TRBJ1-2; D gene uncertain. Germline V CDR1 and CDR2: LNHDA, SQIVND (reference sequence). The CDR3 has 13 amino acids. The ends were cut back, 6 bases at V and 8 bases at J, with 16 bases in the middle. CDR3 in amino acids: CASRQELGVGYTF. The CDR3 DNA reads TGTGCCAGTAGACAAGAGTTGGGCGTCGGCTACACCTTC.

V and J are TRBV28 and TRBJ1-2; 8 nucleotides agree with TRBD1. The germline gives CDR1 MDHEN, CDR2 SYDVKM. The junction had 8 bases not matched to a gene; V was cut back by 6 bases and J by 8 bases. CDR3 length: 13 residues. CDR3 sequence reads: CASSRGPGGGYTF. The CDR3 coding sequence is TGTGCCAGCAGCAGGGGGCCTGGGGGCGGCTACACCTTC.

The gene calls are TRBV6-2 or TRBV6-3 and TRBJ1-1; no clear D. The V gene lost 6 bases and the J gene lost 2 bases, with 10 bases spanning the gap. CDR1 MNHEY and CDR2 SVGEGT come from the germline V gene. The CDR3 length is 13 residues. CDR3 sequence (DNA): TGTGCCAGCAGCTCCTTCAGAAACACTGAAGCTTTCTTT. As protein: CASSSFRNTEAFF.

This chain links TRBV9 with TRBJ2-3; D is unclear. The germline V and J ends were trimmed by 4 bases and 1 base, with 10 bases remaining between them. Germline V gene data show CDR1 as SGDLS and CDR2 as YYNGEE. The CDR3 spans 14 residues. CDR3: CASSRNTGTDTQYF. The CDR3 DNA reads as TGTGCCAGCAGCCGGAATACGGGCACAGATACGCAGTATTTT.

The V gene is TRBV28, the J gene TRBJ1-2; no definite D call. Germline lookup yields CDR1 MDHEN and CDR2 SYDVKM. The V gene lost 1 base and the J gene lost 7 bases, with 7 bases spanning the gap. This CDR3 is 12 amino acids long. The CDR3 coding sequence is TGTGCCAGCAGTTTATCTGGTTCTGGCTACACCTTC. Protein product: CASSLSGSGYTF.

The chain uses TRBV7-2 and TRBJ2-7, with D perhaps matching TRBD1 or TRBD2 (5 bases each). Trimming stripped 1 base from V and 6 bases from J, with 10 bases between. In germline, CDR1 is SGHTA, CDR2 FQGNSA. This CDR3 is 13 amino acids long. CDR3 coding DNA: TGTGCCAGCAGCTTAGGCCAGGGACGCGAGCAGTACTTC. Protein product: CASSLGQGREQYF.

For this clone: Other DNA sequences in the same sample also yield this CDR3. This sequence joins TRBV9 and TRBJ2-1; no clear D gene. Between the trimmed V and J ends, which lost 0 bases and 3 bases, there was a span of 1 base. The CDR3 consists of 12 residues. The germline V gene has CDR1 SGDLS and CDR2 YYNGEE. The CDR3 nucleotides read TGTGCCAGCAGCGTAGGCTACAATGAGCAGTTCTTC. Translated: CASSVGYNEQFF.

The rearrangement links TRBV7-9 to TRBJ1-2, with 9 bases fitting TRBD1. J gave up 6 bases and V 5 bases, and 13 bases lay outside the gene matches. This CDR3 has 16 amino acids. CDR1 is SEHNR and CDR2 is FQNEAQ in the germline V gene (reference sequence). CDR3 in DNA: TGTGCCAGCAGCAAAAGGACAGGGGCGACCTTTGATGGCTACACCTTC. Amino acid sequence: CASSKRTGATFDGYTF.

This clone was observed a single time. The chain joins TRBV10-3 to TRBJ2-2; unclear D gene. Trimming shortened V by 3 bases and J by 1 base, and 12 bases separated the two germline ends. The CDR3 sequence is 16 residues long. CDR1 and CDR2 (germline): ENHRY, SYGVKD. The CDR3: CAISDFQDKNTGELFF. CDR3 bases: TGTGCCATCAGTGATTTCCAAGACAAGAACACCGGGGAGCTGTTTTTT.

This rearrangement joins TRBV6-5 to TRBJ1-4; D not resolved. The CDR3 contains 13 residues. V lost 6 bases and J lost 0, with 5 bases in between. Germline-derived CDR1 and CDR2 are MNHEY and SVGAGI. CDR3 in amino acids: CASRLPTNEKLFF. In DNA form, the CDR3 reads TGTGCCAGCAGGCTCCCAACTAATGAAAAACTGTTTTTT.